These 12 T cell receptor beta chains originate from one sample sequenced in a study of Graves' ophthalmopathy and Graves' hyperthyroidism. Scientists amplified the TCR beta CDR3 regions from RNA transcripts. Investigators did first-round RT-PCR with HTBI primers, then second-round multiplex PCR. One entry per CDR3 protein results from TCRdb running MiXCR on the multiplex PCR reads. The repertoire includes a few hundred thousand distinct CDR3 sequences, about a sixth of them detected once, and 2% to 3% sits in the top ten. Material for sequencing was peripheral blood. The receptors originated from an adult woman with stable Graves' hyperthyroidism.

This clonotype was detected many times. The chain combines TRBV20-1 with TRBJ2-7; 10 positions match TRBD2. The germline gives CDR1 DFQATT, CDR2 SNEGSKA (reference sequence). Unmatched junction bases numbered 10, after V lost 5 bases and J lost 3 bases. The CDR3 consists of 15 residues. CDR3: CSAGGGGLAIYEQYF. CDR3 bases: TGCAGTGCTGGGGGTGGGGGACTAGCGATCTACGAGCAGTACTTC.

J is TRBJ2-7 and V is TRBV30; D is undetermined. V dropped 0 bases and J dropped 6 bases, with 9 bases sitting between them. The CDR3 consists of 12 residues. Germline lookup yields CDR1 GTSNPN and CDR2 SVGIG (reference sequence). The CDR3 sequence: CAWSVASGEQYF. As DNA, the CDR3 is TGTGCCTGGAGTGTTGCGTCCGGCGAGCAGTACTTC.

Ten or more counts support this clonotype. The CDR3 protein is CASSVTSGRTDTQYF. CDR3 nucleotides: TGTGCCAGCAGTGTCACTAGCGGGCGCACAGATACGCAGTATTTT. The J gene is TRBJ2-3, the V gene TRBV2, with 9 bases lining up with TRBD2. The CDR3 is made up of 15 amino acids. Germline V gene sequence: CDR1 SNHLY, CDR2 FYNNEI. The ends lost 4 bases at V and 1 base at J; junction bases unmatched: 3.

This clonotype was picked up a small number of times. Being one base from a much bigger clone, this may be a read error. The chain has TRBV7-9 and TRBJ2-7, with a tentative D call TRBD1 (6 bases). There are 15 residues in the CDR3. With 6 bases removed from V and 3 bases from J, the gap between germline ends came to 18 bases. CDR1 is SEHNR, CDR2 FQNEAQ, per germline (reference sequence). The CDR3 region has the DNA TGTGCCAGCAGGCGACACAGGGAAGGGGTCTACGAGCAGTACTTC. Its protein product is CASRRHREGVYEQYF.

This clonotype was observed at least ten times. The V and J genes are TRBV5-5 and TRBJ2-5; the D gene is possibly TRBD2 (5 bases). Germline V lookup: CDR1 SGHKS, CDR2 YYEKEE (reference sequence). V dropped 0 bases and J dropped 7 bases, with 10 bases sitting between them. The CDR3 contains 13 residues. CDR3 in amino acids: CASSLAGAGTQYF. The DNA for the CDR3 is TGTGCCAGCAGCTTGGCAGGCGCGGGGACCCAGTACTTC.

The CDR3 sequence: CAWTGRAGHVWAFF. In DNA, the CDR3 is TGTGCCTGGACTGGCCGGGCGGGCCACGTGTGGGCTTTCTTT. V usage is TRBV30 and J usage is TRBJ1-1; D is ambiguous. The V gene lost 4 bases and the J gene lost 11 bases, with 23 bases spanning the gap. Germline values: CDR1 GTSNPN, CDR2 SVGIG (reference sequence). This CDR3 is built from 14 residues.

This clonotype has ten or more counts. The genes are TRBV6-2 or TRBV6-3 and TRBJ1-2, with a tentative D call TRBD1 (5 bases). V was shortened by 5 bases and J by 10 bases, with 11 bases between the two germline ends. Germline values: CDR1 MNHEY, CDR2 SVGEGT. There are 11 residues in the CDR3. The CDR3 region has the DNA TGTGCCAGCAGTGGAGCAGGGTACTACACCTTC. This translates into CASSGAGYYTF.

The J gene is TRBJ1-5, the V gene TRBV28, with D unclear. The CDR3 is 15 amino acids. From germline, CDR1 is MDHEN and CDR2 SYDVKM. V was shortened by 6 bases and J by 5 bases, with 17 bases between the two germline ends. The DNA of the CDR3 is TGTGCCAGCAGACCGGTTTCCGCAGACGATCAGCCCCAGCATTTT. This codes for CASRPVSADDQPQHF.

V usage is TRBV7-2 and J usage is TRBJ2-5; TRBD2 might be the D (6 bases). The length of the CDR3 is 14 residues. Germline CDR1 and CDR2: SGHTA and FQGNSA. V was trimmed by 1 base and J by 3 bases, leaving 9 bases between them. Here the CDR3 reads CASSLVAEEETQYF. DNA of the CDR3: TGTGCCAGCAGCTTAGTAGCGGAGGAAGAGACCCAGTACTTC.

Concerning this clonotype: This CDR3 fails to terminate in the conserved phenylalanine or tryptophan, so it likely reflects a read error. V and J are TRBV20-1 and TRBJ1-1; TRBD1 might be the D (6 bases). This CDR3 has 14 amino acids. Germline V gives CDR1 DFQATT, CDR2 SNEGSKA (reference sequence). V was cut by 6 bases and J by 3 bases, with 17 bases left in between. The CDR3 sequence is CSARLGGGDTEAFI. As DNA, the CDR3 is TGCAGTGCCCGCCTAGGGGGTGGAGACACTGAAGCTTTCATT.

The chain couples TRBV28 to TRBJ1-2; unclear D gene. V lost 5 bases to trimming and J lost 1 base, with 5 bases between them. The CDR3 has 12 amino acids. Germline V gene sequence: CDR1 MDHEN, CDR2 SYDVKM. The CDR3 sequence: CASSNLNYGYTF. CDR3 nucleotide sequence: TGTGCCAGCAGTAATCTTAACTATGGCTACACCTTC.

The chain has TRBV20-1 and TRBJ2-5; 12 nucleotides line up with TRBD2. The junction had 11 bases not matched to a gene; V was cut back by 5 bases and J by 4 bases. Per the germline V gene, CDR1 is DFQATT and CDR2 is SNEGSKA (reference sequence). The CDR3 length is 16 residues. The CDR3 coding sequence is TGCAGTGCTGAAGGACTAGCGGGAAACGTTGGAGAGACCCAGTACTTC. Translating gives CSAEGLAGNVGETQYF.